The 7 T cell receptor beta chains listed next were all sequenced from one sample in a study of T cell clones after liver transplantation. The table came from immunoSEQ multiplex PCR; TCRdb's copy has only in-frame clones and leaves some out. The table includes approximately 51,000 clones, less than 90% detected once. The specimen comprised CD8+ T cells from blood, sampled 12 months after liver transplant. The receptor set was obtained from a human patient who received a liver transplant. These T cells may partly come from the graft donor.

This chain uses TRBV27 with TRBJ2-1; maybe TRBD1 (7 bases). Per the germline V gene, CDR1 is MNHEY and CDR2 is SMNVEV (reference sequence). The CDR3 consists of 12 residues. Trimming took off 5 bases at V and 9 bases at J, with 11 bases between the two ends. In nucleotides, the CDR3 is TGTGCCAGCAGTCACAGGGGAGGTGAGCAGTTCTTC. This codes for CASSHRGGEQFF.

This clone was recorded only once. This chain connects TRBV27 to TRBJ2-1; the match to TRBD2 covers 10 bases. CDR1 and CDR2 from the germline V gene are MNHEY and SMNVEV (reference sequence). The CDR3 consists of 15 residues. Germline trimming cut 7 bases from V and 7 bases from J; bases unmatched to any gene: 10. The CDR3 nucleotides are TGTGCCAGCACCAGCCTAGCGGGAGTTGAGAATGAGCAGTTCTTC. This encodes CASTSLAGVENEQFF.

The chain joins TRBV7-6 to TRBJ2-7; 9 bases are shared with TRBD1. V gave up 4 bases and J gave up 0 bases; unmatched junction bases: 7. The CDR3 loop spans 16 amino acids. Germline V gene data show CDR1 as SGHVS and CDR2 as FNYEAQ. The CDR3 DNA reads TGTGCCAGCAGCTCCGAGGCGGACAGGGGCTCCTACGAGCAGTACTTC. It codes for CASSSEADRGSYEQYF.

The chain has TRBV4-3 and TRBJ2-5; no definite D call. V lost 0 bases, J lost 5 bases, and 7 bases lay in between. CDR1 and CDR2 from the germline V gene are LGHNA and YSLEER. This CDR3 spans 13 amino acids. The CDR3 reads CASSQDFGETQYF. Written as DNA, the CDR3 is TGCGCCAGCAGCCAAGATTTTGGGGAGACCCAGTACTTC.

V usage is TRBV5-6 and J usage is TRBJ2-7; TRBD2 aligns across 7 bases. Germline V lookup: CDR1 SGHDT, CDR2 YYEEEE. The CDR3 is 15 residues long. V was clipped by 4 bases and J by 5 bases; unmatched bases: 12. CDR3 protein: CASSPWGGSTHEQYF. In DNA form, the CDR3 reads TGTGCCAGCAGCCCATGGGGGGGATCGACCCACGAGCAGTACTTC.

CDR3 sequence reads: CASSTGANTGELFF. The CDR3 nucleotides read TGTGCCAGCAGCACAGGCGCGAACACCGGGGAGCTGTTTTTT. The chain uses TRBV7-6 and TRBJ2-2, with D possibly TRBD1 on 5 matching bases. V lost 5 bases and J lost 0, with 7 bases in between. The CDR3 totals 14 residues. From germline, CDR1 is SGHVS and CDR2 FNYEAQ.

This chain joins TRBV28 and TRBJ1-1; D is undetermined. This CDR3 is 13 amino acids long. Germline V lookup: CDR1 MDHEN, CDR2 SYDVKM. The germline V and J ends were trimmed by 6 bases and 3 bases, with 11 bases remaining between them. The CDR3: CASRVRGYTEAFF. In nucleotides, the CDR3 is TGTGCCAGCAGAGTTCGTGGCTACACTGAAGCTTTCTTT.